The 29 T cell receptor beta chains listed next were all sequenced from one sample in a study of T cell repertoires in cytomegalovirus infection. These TCRs' antigens remain unknown. TCRdb recomputed calls from the reads with MiXCR, one row per CDR3 protein. The sample shows around 81,000 distinct CDR3 sequences, approximately 40% of them seen only once. The material sequenced was CD8+ T cells from cultured PBMCs, taken from culture after CMV antigen stimulation. The receptors were sampled from a human donor in good health (CMV status not recorded). Some clones in this sample may be carry-over from other donors' samples.

This clonotype was observed at least ten times. The CDR3, as DNA: TGTGCCAGCAGCTTATATCCTAGCGGGGGGTTCTACGAGCAGTACTTC. This codes for CASSLYPSGGFYEQYF. The rearrangement uses TRBV7-2 and TRBJ2-7, with TRBD2 identical over 11 bases. The CDR3 is 16 amino acids. Germline V gene lookup returns CDR1 SGHTA and CDR2 FQGNSA. V shed 2 bases, J shed 3 bases, and the junction held 6 bases outside the gene matches. The full variable domain, in which reference TRBV7-2 and TRBJ2-7 provide the parts outside the CDR3, is GAGVSQSPSNKVTEKGKDVELRCDPISGHTALYWYRQSLGQGLEFLIYFQGNSAPDKSGLPSDRFSAERTGGSVSTLTIQRTQQEDSAVYLCASSLYPSGGFYEQYFGPGTRLTVT.

This clonotype was recorded a few times. The genes are TRBV10-3 and TRBJ2-7; D possibly corresponds to TRBD2 (6 bases). Germline lookup yields CDR1 ENHRY and CDR2 SYGVKD. CDR3 length: 14 residues. V lost 8 bases to trimming and J lost 2 bases, with 16 bases between them. The CDR3 spells CAIDGGERTYEQYF. The CDR3 DNA follows: TGTGCCATCGACGGGGGAGAGCGAACCTACGAGCAGTACTTC.

The chain joins TRBV5-5 to TRBJ2-3; D is undetermined. This CDR3 is 15 amino acids long. V dropped 1 base and J dropped 4 bases, with 13 bases sitting between them. Germline CDR1 and CDR2: SGHKS and YYEKEE (reference sequence). CDR3 residues: CASSLLPSEADTQYF. CDR3 coding DNA: TGTGCCAGCAGCTTGCTCCCGAGTGAAGCAGATACGCAGTATTTT.

The CDR3 region is CASSYSQGYNEQFF. CDR3 bases: TGTGCCAGCAGTTACTCGCAGGGCTACAATGAGCAGTTCTTC. This chain uses TRBV6-5 with TRBJ2-1; D is possibly TRBD1 (5 bases). V shed 0 bases and J shed 3 bases, with 6 bases lying between them. This CDR3 has 14 amino acids. CDR1 is MNHEY, CDR2 SVGAGI, per germline.

The chain has TRBV7-2 and TRBJ1-5; TRBD1 might be the D (6 bases). The CDR3 is 15 amino acids. Trimming shortened V by 1 base and J by 6 bases, and 13 bases separated the two germline ends. Per germline, CDR1 SGHTA and CDR2 FQGNSA. For the CDR3, the DNA is TGTGCCAGCAGCTTAGAAGGGGGGGCACCTCAGCCCCAGCATTTT. Translated: CASSLEGGAPQPQHF.

The sample holds a few counts of this clonotype. The chain recombines TRBV27 with TRBJ2-5; possibly TRBD1 or TRBD2 for D (5 bases each). The CDR3 spans 15 residues. The V end lost 2 bases, the J end lost 5 bases, and 15 bases lay between the germline ends. Germline V gene data show CDR1 as MNHEY and CDR2 as SMNVEV (reference sequence). CDR3 protein: CASSLGAGSRETQYF. The CDR3 DNA reads TGTGCCAGCAGTTTAGGTGCAGGGAGTAGGGAGACCCAGTACTTC.

This clonotype was picked up a small number of times. The J gene is TRBJ2-1, the V gene TRBV12-3 or TRBV12-4; 11 nucleotides align to TRBD2. The CDR3 is made up of 16 amino acids. Trimming removed 6 bases from V and 6 bases from J; junction bases left unmatched: 10. The CDR3 reads CASRSTLAGARNEQFF. CDR3 in DNA: TGTGCCAGCAGATCCACACTAGCGGGGGCGCGCAATGAGCAGTTCTTC.

J is TRBJ2-3 and V is TRBV7-9; D call uncertain. The germline V gene has CDR1 SEHNR and CDR2 FQNEAQ (reference sequence). CDR3 length: 16 amino acids. V gave up 5 bases and J gave up 1 base, with 16 bases separating them. For the CDR3, the DNA is TGTGCCAGCAGCGTCCGGATCTCCCGGGGCACAGATACGCAGTATTTT. Amino acid sequence: CASSVRISRGTDTQYF.

The V call is TRBV7-9, the J call TRBJ2-1; D call uncertain. Trimming took off 0 bases at V and 10 bases at J, with 10 bases between the two ends. CDR1 is SEHNR, CDR2 FQNEAQ, per germline (reference sequence). CDR3 length: 13 residues. The DNA of the CDR3 is TGTGCCAGCAGCTTAGCTGTGTTATCGGAGCAGTTCTTC. It codes for CASSLAVLSEQFF.

The chain recombines TRBV29-1 with TRBJ2-2; 8 bases line up with TRBD2. This CDR3 is 16 amino acids long. J gave up 6 bases and V 6 bases, and 15 bases lay outside the gene matches. Germline CDR1 and CDR2: SQVTM and ANQGSEA. The CDR3: CSVYSGTSVLAGELFF. Written as DNA, the CDR3 is TGCAGCGTGTACTCCGGGACTAGTGTACTTGCCGGGGAGCTGTTTTTT.

This chain uses TRBV27 with TRBJ2-2, with 8 bases aligning to TRBD1. Per germline, CDR1 MNHEY and CDR2 SMNVEV (reference sequence). The ends lost 5 bases at V and 4 bases at J; junction bases unmatched: 6. The CDR3 contains 15 residues. The chain's CDR3 is CASSGQGIVTGELFF. The CDR3 region has the DNA TGTGCCAGCAGTGGACAGGGTATAGTCACCGGGGAGCTGTTTTTT.

This sequence joins TRBV7-6 and TRBJ2-1, with 8 bases aligning to TRBD1. The V gene end was trimmed by 5 bases and the J gene end by 5 bases; junction bases not matched to a gene: 8. Per the germline V gene, CDR1 is SGHVS and CDR2 is FNYEAQ. The CDR3 runs 15 residues. The CDR3 DNA reads as TGTGCCAGCAGCAAAAGAGGGACAGGCGACAATGAGCAGTTCTTC. Amino acids: CASSKRGTGDNEQFF.

This sequence joins TRBV7-8 and TRBJ1-4; 11 bases are a match to TRBD1. Unmatched junction bases numbered 2, after V lost 2 bases and J lost 6 bases. This CDR3 is 15 amino acids long. Germline V gene data show CDR1 as SGHVS and CDR2 as FQNEAQ. The CDR3 DNA follows: TGTGCCAGCAGCTTACGGGGACAGGGGGATGAAAAACTGTTTTTT. It codes for CASSLRGQGDEKLFF.

This clonotype was counted once. The DNA for the CDR3 is TGTGCCAGCACCTCGACAGGCAGCGTCCTGACTTTC. This encodes CASTSTGSVLTF. The J gene is TRBJ2-6, the V gene TRBV7-4, with D maybe TRBD1 (6 bases). Trimming took 7 bases from V and 12 from J, leaving 13 bases between them. Germline lookup yields CDR1 SGHVT and CDR2 SQSDAQ. This CDR3 spans 12 amino acids.

The rearrangement links TRBV11-3 to TRBJ2-2; 12 nucleotides match TRBD1. The junction had 3 bases not matched to a gene; V was cut back by 6 bases and J by 7 bases. Germline loops: CDR1 SGHNT, CDR2 YENEEA. The CDR3 spans 14 residues. The CDR3 DNA reads as TGTGCCAGCAGGGGACAGGGGGCGATCGGGGAGCTGTTTTTT. It specifies CASRGQGAIGELFF.

Here the CDR3 reads CASSQHSTTQSYEQYF. CDR3 bases: TGCGCCAGCAGCCAACATAGTACAACCCAATCCTACGAGCAGTACTTC. The chain joins TRBV4-1 to TRBJ2-7; D uncertain. V lost 2 bases and J lost 1, with 15 bases in between. This CDR3 has 16 residues. Per the germline V gene, CDR1 is MGHRA and CDR2 is YSYEKL.

The chain uses TRBV19 and TRBJ1-1; TRBD1 is a possible D gene (6 bases). Germline CDR1 and CDR2: LNHDA and SQIVND (reference sequence). The ends were cut back, 0 bases at V and 0 bases at J, with 20 bases in the middle. CDR3 size: 19 residues. CDR3: CASSIDLSRGRLVNTEAFF. CDR3 coding DNA: TGTGCCAGTAGTATAGATCTTTCCAGGGGCCGTCTGGTGAACACTGAAGCTTTCTTT.

The rearrangement links TRBV12-5 to TRBJ2-7; D unresolved. The ends were cut back, 0 bases at V and 2 bases at J, with 2 bases in the middle. The length of the CDR3 is 12 residues. Germline V gene lookup returns CDR1 LGHNT and CDR2 FRNRAP. CDR3 nucleotides: TGTGCTAGTGGTTTGGTCACCTACGAGCAGTACTTC. The encoded protein is CASGLVTYEQYF. The entire variable domain, with the rest obtained from reference TRBV12-5 and TRBJ2-7, is as follows: DARVTQTPRHKVTEMGQEVTMRCQPILGHNTVFWYRQTMMQGLELLAYFRNRAPLDDSGMPKDRFSAEMPDATLATLKIQPSEPRDSAVYFCASGLVTYEQYFGPGTRLTVT.

The chain recombines TRBV27 with TRBJ1-6, with D perhaps matching TRBD1 (5 bases). The V end lost 9 bases, the J end lost 6 bases, and 12 bases lay between the germline ends. Germline assignment: CDR1 MNHEY and CDR2 SMNVEV (reference sequence). CDR3 length: 13 residues. The CDR3 DNA reads TGTGCCAGTTCATTGGGGGGTAATTCACCCCTCCACTTT. Protein sequence: CASSLGGNSPLHF.

This clonotype showed up just a few times. The V and J genes are TRBV6-1 and TRBJ2-3; D tentatively fits TRBD1 or TRBD2 (6 bases each). The CDR3 runs 14 residues. CDR1 and CDR2 from the germline V gene are MNHNS and SASEGT. The V end was cut by 3 bases, the J end by 2 bases, with 9 bases between. This chain's CDR3 is CASSDGGSTDTQYF. CDR3 nucleotide sequence: TGTGCCAGCAGTGACGGGGGCTCCACAGATACGCAGTATTTT.

The chain couples TRBV6-1 to TRBJ2-1, with 10 bases aligning to TRBD1. Germline loops: CDR1 MNHNS, CDR2 SASEGT. Unmatched junction bases numbered 6, after V lost 6 bases and J lost 4 bases. The CDR3 length is 15 residues. The CDR3 DNA is TGTGCCAGCAGCGCGGACAGGGGGACGTACAATGAGCAGTTCTTC. This sequence encodes CASSADRGTYNEQFF.

This chain joins TRBV28 and TRBJ2-7, with 10 positions matching TRBD2. J gave up 1 base and V 4 bases, and 13 bases lay outside the gene matches. CDR1 is MDHEN, CDR2 SYDVKM, per germline. The CDR3 length is 18 residues. Written as DNA, the CDR3 is TGTGCCAGCAGTTCCCTTGAAGCTAGCGGGGGAGAATCCTACGAGCAGTACTTC. Its protein product is CASSSLEASGGESYEQYF. Filled out from reference TRBV28 and TRBJ2-7, the complete variable domain reads DVKVTQSSRYLVKRTGEKVFLECVQDMDHENMFWYRQDPGLGLRLIYFSYDVKMKEKGDIPEGYSVSREKKERFSLILESASTNQTSMYLCASSSLEASGGESYEQYFGPGTRLTVT.

The rearrangement uses TRBV6-2 or TRBV6-3 and TRBJ2-7, with D possibly TRBD1 on 6 matching bases. The CDR3 has 14 amino acids. V lost 10 bases and J 0 bases, leaving 16 bases between the germline ends. CDR1 is MNHEY and CDR2 is SVGEGT in the germline V gene. For the CDR3, the DNA is TGTGCCACGTCATACCGGGACATCTCCTACGAGCAGTACTTC. The encoded protein is CATSYRDISYEQYF.

The CDR3 coding sequence is TGTGCCAGCAGTTACGGAGGGCCCGGGGAGCTGTTTTTT. Its translation is CASSYGGPGELFF. This chain uses TRBV6-5 with TRBJ2-2; weak D call: TRBD2 (6 bases). The CDR3 has 13 residues. Germline CDR1 and CDR2: MNHEY and SVGAGI. V was pared by 2 bases and J by 6 bases, with 7 bases between.

The V and J genes are TRBV9 and TRBJ2-3; a weak D match, TRBD2 (5 bases). The CDR3 extends over 15 amino acids. Germline V gene sequence: CDR1 SGDLS, CDR2 YYNGEE. V shed 4 bases and J shed 4 bases, with 16 bases lying between them. The CDR3 reads CASSPTGSWADTQYF. In nucleotides, the CDR3 is TGTGCCAGCAGCCCCACGGGAAGTTGGGCAGATACGCAGTATTTT.

This sequence joins TRBV6-5 and TRBJ2-3; 7 nucleotides agree with TRBD2. The V segment lost 2 bases and the J segment 7 bases; nucleotides outside the gene matches: 3. Germline V CDR1 and CDR2: MNHEY, SVGAGI. The CDR3 loop spans 13 amino acids. The CDR3 region has the DNA TGTGCCAGCAGTTACAACGGGGGGTATACGCAGTATTTT. Its translation is CASSYNGGYTQYF.

This clonotype is a singleton in its sample. This sequence joins TRBV15 and TRBJ1-1, with D uncertain. Trimming pared 1 base from V and 4 bases from J, leaving 10 bases between. The CDR3 is 14 amino acids. Looked up from germline, CDR1 is LNHNV and CDR2 is YYDKDF (reference sequence). CDR3 coding DNA: TGTGCCACCAGCAGAGGAGGTGGGTCCACTGAAGCTTTCTTT. Translated: CATSRGGGSTEAFF.

CDR3 in amino acids: CASSLSGTVDSPLHF. CDR3 DNA: TGTGCCAGCAGTTTATCGGGGACAGTGGATTCACCCCTCCACTTT. The chain is built from TRBV27 and TRBJ1-6; TRBD1 agrees at 7 bases. CDR1 is MNHEY and CDR2 is SMNVEV in the germline V gene (reference sequence). The V and J ends lost 0 bases and 8 bases, in that order; junction bases with no gene match: 4. The CDR3 extends over 15 amino acids.

The gene calls are TRBV12-3 or TRBV12-4 and TRBJ1-5; D not certain. V was pared by 5 bases and J by 5 bases, with 13 bases between. The CDR3 extends over 14 amino acids. CDR3 in DNA: TGTGCCAGCAGTCCAGATCTCCTCTATCAGCCCCAGCATTTT. Protein sequence: CASSPDLLYQPQHF.